A single sample gave rise to the 6 T cell receptor beta chains below, sequenced in a study of cytomegalovirus exposure and HLA in healthy donors. TCRdb's copy holds only in-frame clones and misses some; the assay was immunoSEQ multiplex PCR. Counted here are about 240,000 clones, approximately 87% occurring once; the ten biggest clones make up about 2.8%. The sample was PBMCs. These receptors all come from a man aged 18-30 years in good health and CMV-seronegative.

CDR3 in amino acids: CASSYRGSTDTQYF. CDR3 nucleotides: TGTGCCAGCAGTTACCGGGGGAGCACAGATACGCAGTATTTT. V and J are TRBV6-5 and TRBJ2-3, with D possibly matching TRBD2 (6 bases). CDR1 and CDR2 (germline): MNHEY, SVGAGI. This CDR3 spans 14 amino acids. Deletions cut 2 bases from V and 0 bases from J, with 6 bases between.

The V gene is TRBV27, the J gene TRBJ2-1; 7 nucleotides agree with TRBD1. The CDR3 sequence is 17 residues long. Per germline, CDR1 MNHEY and CDR2 SMNVEV (reference sequence). The J segment lost 5 bases and the V segment lost 2 bases, leaving 12 bases of the junction unmatched. DNA of the CDR3: TGTGCCAGCAGTTTACTTAACAGGGGTATCGAGAACAATGAGCAGTTCTTC. It encodes CASSLLNRGIENNEQFF.

J is TRBJ1-2 and V is TRBV6-1; D not certain. The CDR3 is made up of 14 amino acids. Trimming cost V 6 bases and J 1 base, with 12 bases left between them. Germline V gives CDR1 MNHNS, CDR2 SASEGT. DNA for the CDR3: TGTGCCAGCAGCGTCAACGCGATTAACTATGGCTACACCTTC. Translating gives CASSVNAINYGYTF.

The V and J genes are TRBV27 and TRBJ2-1; 7 bases align to TRBD1. V gave up 0 bases and J gave up 2 bases; unmatched junction bases: 4. Germline-derived CDR1 and CDR2 are MNHEY and SMNVEV (reference sequence). This CDR3 spans 16 amino acids. CDR3 bases: TGTGCCAGCAGTTTATCGACCGGGACAGCCTACAATGAGCAGTTCTTC. It encodes CASSLSTGTAYNEQFF.

J is TRBJ2-7 and V is TRBV7-2; 9 bases match TRBD2. The germline V gene has CDR1 SGHTA and CDR2 FQGNSA. This CDR3 comprises 15 residues. V trimming: 5 bases; J trimming: 1 base; junction bases outside the gene matches: 6. As DNA, the CDR3 is TGTGCCAGCAGCAGGCGTAGCGGGGGTTCCTACGAGCAGTACTTC. It is translated as CASSRRSGGSYEQYF. Looking up the rest from reference TRBV7-2 and TRBJ2-7 gives the full variable domain: GAGVSQSPSNKVTEKGKDVELRCDPISGHTALYWYRQSLGQGLEFLIYFQGNSAPDKSGLPSDRFSAERTGGSVSTLTIQRTQQEDSAVYLCASSRRSGGSYEQYFGPGTRLTVT.

This chain connects TRBV7-3 to TRBJ2-1; possible D gene TRBD1, 6 bases. The length of the CDR3 is 13 residues. CDR1 and CDR2 (germline): SGHTA, FQGTGA. Trimming took 2 bases from V and 6 from J, leaving 8 bases between them. The DNA of the CDR3 is TGTGCCAGCAGCTTAGGACAGCTCAATGAGCAGTTCTTC. It encodes CASSLGQLNEQFF.